Shown below are 21 T cell receptor beta chains from a single sample sequenced in a study of blood T cells in healthy people across ages. The authors ran a second PCR of about 6 to 11 cycles using a sample-barcoded 5' primer and a J-beta primer mix. TCRdb re-analysed the 5' RACE reads in MiXCR, keeping a single row per CDR3 protein. The sample has about 800,000 distinct CDR3 sequences, about 42% seen once. The sequencing input was blood. The receptors were gathered from an elderly man in good health.

This clonotype turned up a few times. The chain combines TRBV20-1 with TRBJ2-1, with 8 bases aligning to TRBD2. Trimming removed 3 bases from V and 2 bases from J; junction bases left unmatched: 15. Germline V gives CDR1 DFQATT, CDR2 SNEGSKA (reference sequence). The CDR3 is 18 residues long. The CDR3 region has the DNA TGCAGTGCTAGCGACCTCCCGAGGGGACTAGTTACCTACAATGAGCAGTTCTTC. This encodes CSASDLPRGLVTYNEQFF.

This clonotype came up a few times. V usage is TRBV5-1 and J usage is TRBJ2-3, with D unclear. Trimming stripped 4 bases from V and 4 bases from J, with 10 bases between. Germline loops: CDR1 SGHRS, CDR2 YFSETQ. The CDR3 contains 13 residues. CDR3 coding DNA: TGCGCCAGCAGCCCCCCGGTCCCAGATACGCAGTATTTT. This codes for CASSPPVPDTQYF.

The rearrangement uses TRBV6-1 and TRBJ1-1; weak D call: TRBD1 (5 bases). This CDR3 has 13 residues. Deletions cut 6 bases from V and 5 bases from J, with 13 bases between. Per germline, CDR1 MNHNS and CDR2 SASEGT. The CDR3: CASRRQGRTEAFF. CDR3 DNA: TGTGCCAGCAGAAGGCAGGGCAGAACTGAAGCTTTCTTT.

The chain joins TRBV7-2 to TRBJ1-4, with D hard to call. CDR1 SGHTA and CDR2 FQGNSA come from the germline V gene. The V gene lost 2 bases and the J gene lost 4 bases, with 11 bases spanning the gap. This CDR3 has 15 residues. This CDR3 is CASSLSVRGNEKLFF. For the CDR3, the DNA is TGTGCCAGCAGCTTAAGTGTCCGGGGTAATGAAAAACTGTTTTTT.

This clonotype was detected many times. The chain carries TRBV11-1 and TRBJ2-3; 13 bases are a match to TRBD2. Germline loops: CDR1 SGHAT, CDR2 FQDESV (reference sequence). There are 16 residues in the CDR3. The V gene end was trimmed by 5 bases and the J gene end by 7 bases; junction bases not matched to a gene: 9. CDR3: CASSPRTSGSLNTQYF. CDR3 coding DNA: TGTGCCAGCAGCCCGCGGACTAGCGGGAGTTTGAATACGCAGTATTTT.

J is TRBJ2-5 and V is TRBV7-9; D call uncertain. TRBJ2-7 matches the DNA end more closely, so the J call is doubtful. Germline CDR1 reads SEHNR; CDR2 reads FQNEAQ (reference sequence). The CDR3 length is 14 residues. CDR3 sequence: CASSLPPLESEQYF. CDR3 bases: TGTGCCAGCAGCTTACCCCCATTGGAGTCCGAGCAGTACTTC.

CDR3 region: CSASELGRSTDTQYF. The CDR3 DNA reads as TGCAGTGCTAGCGAGTTAGGGAGGAGCACAGATACGCAGTATTTT. This chain connects TRBV20-1 to TRBJ2-3; weak D call: TRBD2 (6 bases). The CDR3 extends over 15 amino acids. Trimming shortened V by 3 bases and J by 0 bases, and 13 bases separated the two germline ends. Germline V CDR1 and CDR2: DFQATT, SNEGSKA (reference sequence).

The CDR3 loop reads CSAVRATQYF. CDR3 DNA: TGCAGTGCGGTAAGGGCGACGCAGTATTTT. The chain joins TRBV20-1 to TRBJ2-3; D remains ambiguous. Germline CDR1 is DFQATT and CDR2 is SNEGSKA (reference sequence). V was cut by 6 bases and J by 9 bases, with 10 bases left in between. This CDR3 is 10 amino acids long.

The chain links TRBV10-3 to TRBJ2-7, with D possibly matching TRBD1 (5 bases). Trimming shortened V by 2 bases and J by 2 bases, and 7 bases separated the two germline ends. Germline values: CDR1 ENHRY, CDR2 SYGVKD. This CDR3 is built from 13 residues. This CDR3 reads CAISEPGTYEQYF. The CDR3 DNA reads TGTGCCATCAGTGAGCCAGGGACCTACGAGCAGTACTTC.

In regard to this clonotype: One base away lies a much larger clone, so this may be a sequencing read error. The gene calls are TRBV28 and TRBJ2-6; either TRBD1 or TRBD2 may fit D (5 bases each). The CDR3 runs to 16 residues. Germline CDR1 and CDR2: MDHEN and SYDVKM. Trimming removed 6 bases at V and 0 bases at J, with 12 bases between. As DNA, the CDR3 is TGTGCCAGCAGCTCGGGACGGGTCTCTGGGGCCAACGTCCTGACTTTC. As protein: CASSSGRVSGANVLTF.

The CDR3 nucleotides read TGTGCCACCAGAGATAGTCCTGAGTCCGGGGAGCTGTTTTTT. Its protein product is CATRDSPESGELFF. The rearrangement joins TRBV24-1 to TRBJ2-2; D is uncertain. Trimming took off 7 bases at V and 6 bases at J, with 14 bases between the two ends. Looked up from germline, CDR1 is KGHDR and CDR2 is SFDVKD. The CDR3 length is 14 residues.

The rearrangement uses TRBV5-1 and TRBJ2-7; D is perhaps TRBD2 (6 bases). CDR3 length equals 14 residues. With 4 bases removed from V and 1 base from J, the gap between germline ends came to 12 bases. Per the germline V gene, CDR1 is SGHRS and CDR2 is YFSETQ. The CDR3 spells CASSPEGFSYEQYF. The DNA of the CDR3 is TGCGCCAGCAGCCCGGAGGGCTTTTCCTACGAGCAGTACTTC.

The V gene is TRBV7-2, the J gene TRBJ2-1, with D perhaps matching TRBD1 or TRBD2 (6 bases each). The germline V and J ends were trimmed by 4 bases and 13 bases, with 23 bases remaining between them. Germline V gene sequence: CDR1 SGHTA, CDR2 FQGNSA. CDR3 length equals 15 residues. The DNA for the CDR3 is TGTGCCAGCAGCTCACTCGGGGGCTTACAAGAGACCCAGTTCTTC. The encoded protein is CASSSLGGLQETQFF.

This sequence joins TRBV4-3 and TRBJ1-2; 8 bases match TRBD1. The trim removed 0 bases at V and 6 bases at J, leaving 3 bases unmatched. Germline V gene data show CDR1 as LGHNA and CDR2 as YSLEER. The CDR3 is 14 residues long. CDR3 nucleotides: TGCGCCAGCAGCCAAGAACAGGGGGTGGATGGCTACACCTTC. It encodes CASSQEQGVDGYTF.

This chain uses TRBV5-5 with TRBJ2-3, with D uncertain. The length of the CDR3 is 14 residues. V dropped 4 bases and J dropped 6 bases, with 15 bases sitting between them. Germline loops: CDR1 SGHKS, CDR2 YYEKEE (reference sequence). The CDR3 loop is CASSVGGLGDTQYF. Written as DNA, the CDR3 is TGTGCCAGCAGCGTTGGTGGGCTCGGGGATACGCAGTATTTT.

J is TRBJ1-5 and V is TRBV20-1, with D possibly TRBD1 on 5 matching bases. V shed 5 bases and J shed 4 bases, with 12 bases lying between them. The CDR3 runs 13 residues. Germline loops: CDR1 DFQATT, CDR2 SNEGSKA (reference sequence). Here the CDR3 reads CSAWQGRNQPQHF. CDR3 nucleotides: TGCAGTGCTTGGCAGGGTAGGAATCAGCCCCAGCATTTT.

This clonotype has at least ten counts. The chain recombines TRBV9 with TRBJ1-5, with 8 nucleotides matching TRBD1. CDR3 length: 14 amino acids. Germline CDR1 and CDR2: SGDLS and YYNGEE. V lost 4 bases, J lost 5 bases, and 5 bases stayed unmatched. Here the CDR3 DNA reads TGTGCCAGCAGCCGGACAGGGAAGGATCAGCCCCAGCATTTT. This gives the protein CASSRTGKDQPQHF.

This chain joins TRBV21-1 and TRBJ2-3. TRBV21-1 is a recognized pseudogene. The CDR3 extends over 13 amino acids. DNA for the CDR3: TGTGCCAGCAGCAAAGCTAGCGCAGATACGCAGTATTTT. Amino acid sequence: CASSKASADTQYF.

The chain joins TRBV5-1 to TRBJ1-4; the match to TRBD1 covers 8 bases. CDR1 and CDR2 from the germline V gene are SGHRS and YFSETQ. V lost 4 bases to trimming and J lost 6 bases; unmatched junction nucleotides: 14. The CDR3 length is 17 residues. Written as DNA, the CDR3 is TGCGCCAGCAGCAACGGACAGGGCCCTAATTTCGATGAAAAACTGTTTTTT. This codes for CASSNGQGPNFDEKLFF.

In this sample, this clonotype turned up a few times. The CDR3 region is CATSKTSGNNNEQFF. CDR3 coding DNA: TGTGCCACCAGCAAGACTAGCGGGAATAACAATGAGCAGTTCTTC. V and J are TRBV24-1 and TRBJ2-1, with 11 bases aligning to TRBD2. The CDR3 has 15 amino acids. The ends lost 7 bases at V and 5 bases at J; junction bases unmatched: 6. Per germline, CDR1 KGHDR and CDR2 SFDVKD.

The table lists this clonotype with a few counts. The chain couples TRBV11-2 to TRBJ2-1; D is unresolved. Per the germline V gene, CDR1 is SGHAT and CDR2 is FQNNGV. Trimming shortened V by 0 bases and J by 5 bases, and 5 bases separated the two germline ends. The CDR3 has 13 amino acids. CDR3 in DNA: TGTGCCAGCAGCTTAGAGGCTAACAATGAGCAGTTCTTC. As protein: CASSLEANNEQFF.